The sequence of this T cell receptor beta chain was determined in a study of CD8+ T cells in alopecia areata. Extracted RNA was reverse transcribed into cDNA, the sequencing template. The method was immunoSEQ multiplex PCR; TCRdb's version includes in-frame clones alone and lacks a portion of them. The sample shows 220,000 or so clones, about 53% of them seen only once. In alopecia areata patients, both lesional scalp punch biopsies and peripheral blood were collected. The sequence derives from a human donor with alopecia areata. The sequences come from CD4+ T cells sorted from blood, collected at week 0.

CDR3 in amino acids: CASSYLRGAGTDTQYF. CDR3 nucleotide sequence: TGTGCCAGCAGTTACCTGCGGGGGGCTGGCACAGATACGCAGTATTTT. J is TRBJ2-3 and V is TRBV6-5, with 8 nucleotides matching TRBD2. Germline V gene lookup returns CDR1 MNHEY and CDR2 SVGAGI. The V gene end was trimmed by 2 bases and the J gene end by 1 base; junction bases not matched to a gene: 5. The CDR3 consists of 16 residues.